This is a list of T cell receptor beta chains from one sample in a study of shared clonotypes between healthy human individuals. Assay used: immunoSEQ multiplex PCR; TCRdb lists only in-frame clones, some missing. The sample consists of some 2.1 million clones, roughly 94% of them appearing once. Material for sequencing was naive CD4+ T cells sorted from blood. The receptors originated from a man younger than 30 in good health. CDR3s include the opening cysteine and the closing phenylalanine or tryptophan. Fields, in order: D gene, J gene, V gene, clone size, CDR3 DNA, CDR3 protein. The D gene is left open where the match is weak. Not every row has a clone size; where given, it reads once, few, many or a size class.

>TRBD1|TRBJ1-4|TRBV7-9|NA
TGTGCCAGCAGCTGGGACAGGGGGAATGAAAAACTGTTTTTT
CASSWDRGNEKLFF
>TRBD1|TRBJ1-2|TRBV9|NA
TGTGCCAGCAGCGTGGACAGGGGGGCCTATGGCTACACCTTC
CASSVDRGAYGYTF
>TRBD2|TRBJ2-1|TRBV7-9|NA
TGTGCCAGCAGCTTAATAAAAGGGCCTAGCGGGATAGTTAATGAGCAGTTCTTC
CASSLIKGPSGIVNEQFF
>NA|TRBJ1-4|TRBV7-9|once
TGTGCCAGCAGCCTATCAAATCAAGCGGTTGAAAAACTGTTTTTT
CASSLSNQAVEKLFF
>TRBD1|TRBJ1-4|TRBV6-5|NA
TGTGCCAGCAGGGACAGGCCTAATGAAAAACTGTTTTTT
CASRDRPNEKLFF
>NA|TRBJ2-7|TRBV29-1|NA
TGCAGCCCCCTTCAGGATTCCTACGAGCAGTACTTC
CSPLQDSYEQYF
>TRBD1|TRBJ1-6|TRBV9|NA
TGTGCCAGCAGCGTTAGGGGGCAAGATTCACCCCTCCACTTT
CASSVRGQDSPLHF
>TRBD1|TRBJ2-1|TRBV20-1|once
TGCAGTGCGACCCGGGACAGGCAGTTCTTC
CSATRDRQFF
>NA|TRBJ1-1|TRBV11-2|NA
TGTGCCAGCAGCAAAGGGGTGACGGGGGCGACTGAAGCTTTCTTT
CASSKGVTGATEAFF
>TRBD2|TRBJ2-3|TRBV5-1|NA
TGCGCCAGCAGCCCCCCCGGGGGGAGCACAGATACGCAGTATTTT
CASSPPGGSTDTQYF
>TRBD1|TRBJ1-2|TRBV7-3|NA
TGTGCCAGCAGCTTATCCGACAGGGAAGTCGATGGCTACACCTTC
CASSLSDREVDGYTF
>TRBD1|TRBJ1-5|TRBV15|NA
TGTGCCACCAGCAGAGCCGTTGGGACAGCTATGAATCAGCCCCAGCATTTT
CATSRAVGTAMNQPQHF
>NA|TRBJ1-3|TRBV29-1|NA
TGCAGCGTTGGAGGTTACTCTGGAAACACCATATATTTT
CSVGGYSGNTIYF
>NA|TRBJ1-3|TRBV5-1|once
TGCGCCAGCAGCTTGGAGGGCCGTGCAAACACCATATATTTT
CASSLEGRANTIYF
>NA|TRBJ1-6|TRBV28|NA
TGTGCCAGCAACCCGGACAGCTATAATTCACCCCTCCACTTT
CASNPDSYNSPLHF
>TRBD2|TRBJ2-5|TRBV4-1|NA
TGCGCCAGCAGCCAAGATGATCTAGCGGGGGGCCCGTACCAAGAGACCCAGTACTTC
CASSQDDLAGGPYQETQYF
>TRBD2|TRBJ2-3|TRBV9|NA
TGTGCCAGCAGCGTAGGAGGTGCGGGAGGGCAAGTTAATACGCAGTATTTT
CASSVGGAGGQVNTQYF
>TRBD1|TRBJ1-2|TRBV6-5|NA
TGTGCCAGCAGGCCGACAGGGGGGAGAGATGGCTACACCTTC
CASRPTGGRDGYTF
>NA|TRBJ2-7|TRBV10-1|NA
TGCGCCAGCAGTGAGGGGTTGACGGGCTCCTACGAGCAGTACTTC
CASSEGLTGSYEQYF
>NA|TRBJ1-1|TRBV28|NA
TGTGCCAGCATGGGTCCAGGGGTAACTGAAGCTTTCTTT
CASMGPGVTEAFF
>TRBD2|TRBJ2-7|TRBV10-1|NA
TGCGCCAGCAGTGGAGAAGCGGGGCAACCCTACGAGCAGTACTTC
CASSGEAGQPYEQYF
>NA|TRBJ1-3|TRBV27|NA
TGTGCCAGCTCGGACAGACCCAGCTCTGGAAACACCATATATTTT
CASSDRPSSGNTIYF